Below, 29 T cell receptor beta chains from the same sample are listed, as sequenced in a study of T cell responses to AZD1222 COVID-19 vaccine (dated by TCRdb to the early 2020s). In light of the paper, this sample's time point label describes: baseline before first vaccination. Taken with the paper, the label for treatment or condition translates to: meningococcal conjugate vaccine given as trial control. The library was generated by the immunoSEQ multiplex PCR assay. This is the immuneACCESS table as TCRdb keeps it, with only in-frame sequences that have V and J called. A part of the clones is gone; compared with another copy, unresolved V genes explain less than half, and the rest is unexplained. This sample gives under 250,000 clones in total; about 92% of them show up just once. In total, the top ten clones hold about 1% of the sample. The material was peripheral blood, obtained on day 0 of MenACWY control vaccination. The receptors stem from an adult in good health.

In DNA, the CDR3 is TGTGCCAGCAGCTGGGGCAGAATCACTGAAGCTTTCTTT. It specifies CASSWGRITEAFF. The chain carries TRBV5-6 and TRBJ1-1, with a weak D call TRBD1 (5 bases). V was cut by 3 bases and J by 4 bases, with 10 bases left in between. The CDR3 runs 13 residues. Germline-derived CDR1 and CDR2 are SGHDT and YYEEEE.

The chain couples TRBV5-5 to TRBJ2-3, with D maybe TRBD2 (5 bases). Germline V gives CDR1 SGHKS, CDR2 YYEKEE (reference sequence). CDR3 size: 16 residues. Trimming shortened V by 0 bases and J by 0 bases, and 11 bases separated the two germline ends. The CDR3 DNA reads as TGTGCCAGCAGCTTGGGGGCTAGCCTTAGCACAGATACGCAGTATTTT. This codes for CASSLGASLSTDTQYF.

The chain carries TRBV6-1 and TRBJ1-2; 7 bases are shared with TRBD1. The trim removed 0 bases at V and 5 bases at J, leaving 6 bases unmatched. Germline values: CDR1 MNHNS, CDR2 SASEGT. The CDR3 contains 15 residues. The CDR3 region is CASSEAHSGGYGYTF. CDR3 coding DNA: TGTGCCAGCAGTGAAGCGCATTCAGGGGGTTATGGCTACACCTTC.

The V gene is TRBV7-3, the J gene TRBJ1-1, with D maybe TRBD1 (5 bases). This CDR3 has 14 residues. V lost 2 bases and J lost 1, with 8 bases in between. Germline V gives CDR1 SGHTA, CDR2 FQGTGA. The DNA of the CDR3 is TGTGCCAGCAGCTTAGGGGGTGCGAACACTGAAGCTTTCTTT. This gives the protein CASSLGGANTEAFF.

The rearrangement links TRBV27 to TRBJ1-5; tentative D call: TRBD1 (6 bases). This CDR3 region has 15 residues. CDR1 and CDR2 from the germline V gene are MNHEY and SMNVEV (reference sequence). Trimming left V 6 bases short and J 1 base short, with 13 bases between. CDR3 loop: CASSSRGPSNQPQHF. The CDR3 coding sequence is TGTGCCAGCAGCTCCAGGGGTCCAAGCAATCAGCCCCAGCATTTT.

The chain couples TRBV6-8 to TRBJ2-3; 14 nucleotides match TRBD2. CDR1 MNHGY and CDR2 SAAAGT come from the germline V gene. The trim removed 6 bases at V and 0 bases at J, leaving 8 bases unmatched. CDR3 length equals 18 residues. CDR3 loop: CASSRGLAGGQSTDTQYF. The CDR3 DNA is TGTGCCAGCAGCCGAGGACTAGCGGGGGGTCAGAGCACAGATACGCAGTATTTT.

This chain connects TRBV19 to TRBJ2-7; TRBD1 aligns across 8 bases. The J segment lost 1 base and the V segment lost 8 bases, leaving 13 bases of the junction unmatched. Germline assignment: CDR1 LNHDA and CDR2 SQIVND (reference sequence). This CDR3 has 16 residues. CDR3 coding DNA: TGTGCCAGTCGAGAAGGGGCGGGACAGGCGTCCTACGAGCAGTACTTC. Translating it yields CASREGAGQASYEQYF. Full variable domain (rest looked up from reference TRBV19 and TRBJ2-7): DGGITQSPKYLFRKEGQNVTLSCEQNLNHDAMYWYRQDPGQGLRLIYYSQIVNDFQKGDIAEGYSVSREKKESFPLTVTSAQKNPTAFYLCASREGAGQASYEQYFGPGTRLTVT.

The DNA for the CDR3 is TGCGCCAGCAGTGTAGGGCTAGCGGGATTCACAGATACGCAGTATTTT. It is translated as CASSVGLAGFTDTQYF. V is TRBV10-1 and J is TRBJ2-3, with TRBD2 matching 9 bases. V was clipped by 4 bases and J by 2 bases; unmatched bases: 7. CDR1 and CDR2 from the germline V gene are WNHNN and SYGVQD (reference sequence). CDR3 length: 16 amino acids.

The rearrangement joins TRBV6-5 to TRBJ1-1; unclear D gene. Looked up from germline, CDR1 is MNHEY and CDR2 is SVGAGI. This CDR3 is 14 amino acids long. Trimming pared 0 bases from V and 4 bases from J, leaving 9 bases between. The CDR3 sequence is CASSYSGRSTEAFF. In DNA form, the CDR3 reads TGTGCCAGCAGTTACTCTGGCAGGAGCACTGAAGCTTTCTTT.

The rearrangement joins TRBV5-1 to TRBJ2-1, with 9 bases lining up with TRBD1. After removal of 0 bases from V and 9 bases from J, the junction contained 7 bases not matched to a gene. CDR1 and CDR2 (germline): SGHRS, YFSETQ. This CDR3 is 15 amino acids long. CDR3 bases: TGCGCCAGCAGCTTGGCGGGGGACAGGGCGAGTGAGCAGTTCTTC. This sequence encodes CASSLAGDRASEQFF.

The chain employs TRBV9 and TRBJ1-4; 9 bases are shared with TRBD1. Germline V gene sequence: CDR1 SGDLS, CDR2 YYNGEE. The CDR3 loop spans 16 amino acids. The V and J ends lost 4 bases and 7 bases, in that order; junction bases with no gene match: 11. CDR3 protein: CASSITQGARGEKLFF. Written as DNA, the CDR3 is TGTGCCAGCAGCATAACACAGGGGGCGCGTGGTGAAAAACTGTTTTTT.

The chain uses TRBV27 and TRBJ1-1, with D uncertain. The length of the CDR3 is 14 residues. The germline V and J ends were trimmed by 3 bases and 5 bases, with 13 bases remaining between them. Germline-derived CDR1 and CDR2 are MNHEY and SMNVEV (reference sequence). This CDR3 reads CASSFSGPRTEAFF. In nucleotides, the CDR3 is TGTGCCAGCAGTTTTAGTGGACCTCGTACTGAAGCTTTCTTT.

The chain employs TRBV9 and TRBJ2-2, with 7 bases lining up with TRBD1. The CDR3 runs 15 residues. Per the germline V gene, CDR1 is SGDLS and CDR2 is YYNGEE. J gave up 4 bases and V 3 bases, and 6 bases lay outside the gene matches. CDR3: CASSARQGGTGELFF. CDR3 DNA: TGTGCCAGCAGCGCGAGACAGGGCGGCACCGGGGAGCTGTTTTTT.

This clone was seen just once. The rearrangement links TRBV6-5 to TRBJ2-3, with 8 bases that match TRBD1. The junction had 5 bases not matched to a gene; V was cut back by 6 bases and J by 6 bases. The CDR3 totals 13 residues. In germline, CDR1 is MNHEY, CDR2 SVGAGI. The CDR3 bases are TGTGCCAGCAGAAAAGACAGGGGCGATACGCAGTATTTT. The encoded protein is CASRKDRGDTQYF.

The chain employs TRBV11-3 and TRBJ2-7; 10 bases fit TRBD2. The CDR3 has 15 residues. V was pared by 3 bases and J by 3 bases, with 5 bases of the junction left unmatched. Germline CDR1 is SGHNT and CDR2 is YENEEA. This CDR3 reads CASSFGGTSVYEQYF. In DNA, the CDR3 is TGTGCCAGCAGCTTTGGGGGGACTAGCGTCTACGAGCAGTACTTC.

This chain links TRBV3-1 (or the pseudogene TRBV3-2) with TRBJ1-3; D unclear. Deletions cut 2 bases from V and 0 bases from J, with 14 bases between. The CDR3 is 17 amino acids. Per the germline V gene, CDR1 is LGHDT and CDR2 is YNNKEL (reference sequence). The CDR3 here is CASSQPLTALSGNTIYF. The DNA of the CDR3 is TGTGCCAGCAGCCAACCCCTAACAGCTCTCTCTGGAAACACCATATATTTT.

About this clone itself: Other DNA sequences in the same sample also yield this CDR3. The J gene is TRBJ1-2, the V gene TRBV6-2 or TRBV6-3; D is possibly TRBD1 (5 bases). CDR3 length: 13 amino acids. Germline CDR1 and CDR2: MNHEY and SVGEGT. Trimming shortened V by 6 bases and J by 3 bases, and 11 bases separated the two germline ends. CDR3 sequence: CASSPTGDYGYTF. The CDR3 DNA sequence: TGTGCCAGCAGCCCTACAGGAGACTATGGCTACACCTTC.

The rearrangement links TRBV28 to TRBJ1-1; D ambiguous. From germline, CDR1 is MDHEN and CDR2 SYDVKM. V was pared by 1 base and J by 6 bases, with 9 bases between. The CDR3 has 13 amino acids. This CDR3 is CASSLSIDAEAFF. The CDR3 DNA reads as TGTGCCAGCAGTTTATCGATCGATGCTGAAGCTTTCTTT.

This clone turned up a few times. The chain couples TRBV14 to TRBJ1-6; D not resolved. CDR3 length equals 14 residues. CDR1 and CDR2 from the germline V gene are SGHDN and FVKESK. V shed 1 base and J shed 5 bases, with 6 bases lying between them. CDR3 bases: TGTGCCAGCAGCCAAGGTGTGCATAATTCACCCCTCCACTTT. As protein: CASSQGVHNSPLHF.

This clone came up once. V is TRBV5-8 and J is TRBJ1-4; no firm D call. Trimming took off 4 bases at V and 8 bases at J, with 12 bases between the two ends. This CDR3 is built from 13 residues. Per germline, CDR1 SGHTS and CDR2 YDEGEE. CDR3: CASSGWGGEKLFF. CDR3 nucleotide sequence: TGTGCCAGCAGCGGTTGGGGTGGGGAAAAACTGTTTTTT. Variable domain in full (rest from reference TRBV5-8 and TRBJ1-4): EAGVTQSPTHLIKTRGQQATLRCSPISGHTSVYWYQQALGLGLQFLLWYDEGEERNRGNFPPRFSGRQFPNYSSELNVNALELEDSALYLCASSGWGGEKLFFGSGTQLSVL.

The rearrangement joins TRBV5-8 to TRBJ2-5; no firm D call. Looked up from germline, CDR1 is SGHTS and CDR2 is YDEGEE. V lost 6 bases to trimming and J lost 5 bases, with 20 bases between them. This CDR3 has 15 amino acids. The CDR3 sequence is CASTDLRVSSETQYF. DNA for the CDR3: TGTGCCAGCACCGATCTCCGGGTCTCGAGCGAGACCCAGTACTTC.

V gene TRBV6-5 combines with J gene TRBJ1-1; 7 nucleotides agree with TRBD1. The germline V gene has CDR1 MNHEY and CDR2 SVGAGI. With 4 bases clipped from V and 0 bases from J, the junction kept 8 bases outside the gene matches. CDR3 length: 16 residues. This CDR3 reads CASSFGQVGMNTEAFF. The CDR3 coding sequence is TGTGCCAGCAGTTTCGGACAGGTGGGGATGAACACTGAAGCTTTCTTT.

The chain uses TRBV19 and TRBJ1-2, with D perhaps TRBD1 (6 bases). V gave up 6 bases and J gave up 2 bases, with 10 bases separating them. This CDR3 comprises 13 residues. Germline V gene data show CDR1 as LNHDA and CDR2 as SQIVND (reference sequence). CDR3 coding DNA: TGTGCCAGTAGCAGGACAGAGAACTATGGCTACACCTTC. Its translation is CASSRTENYGYTF. Drawing the rest from reference TRBV19 and TRBJ1-2, the complete variable domain is DGGITQSPKYLFRKEGQNVTLSCEQNLNHDAMYWYRQDPGQGLRLIYYSQIVNDFQKGDIAEGYSVSREKKESFPLTVTSAQKNPTAFYLCASSRTENYGYTFGSGTRLTVV.

This chain joins TRBV6-1 and TRBJ1-3, with unresolved D. The V gene lost 3 bases and the J gene lost 0 bases, with 9 bases spanning the gap. The CDR3 is 15 residues long. Germline CDR1 reads MNHNS; CDR2 reads SASEGT. CDR3 sequence (DNA): TGTGCCAGCAGTGAGTCAGTGCACTCTGGAAACACCATATATTTT. Its protein is CASSESVHSGNTIYF.

V gene TRBV19 combines with J gene TRBJ1-4, with TRBD1 matching over 7 bases. From germline, CDR1 is LNHDA and CDR2 SQIVND (reference sequence). J gave up 6 bases and V 3 bases, and 10 bases lay outside the gene matches. This CDR3 has 16 residues. The CDR3 loop reads CASSIVAGGSYEKLFF. DNA of the CDR3: TGTGCCAGTAGTATCGTCGCAGGGGGGTCATATGAAAAACTGTTTTTT.

The chain has TRBV28 and TRBJ1-1; D unresolved. CDR1 is MDHEN, CDR2 SYDVKM, per germline. Trimming removed 4 bases from V and 5 bases from J, with 11 bases in between. The CDR3 totals 13 residues. CDR3 in amino acids: CASSSQVATEAFF. DNA for the CDR3: TGTGCCAGCAGTTCCCAGGTAGCAACTGAAGCTTTCTTT. The whole variable domain, filled in from reference TRBV28 and TRBJ1-1, reads DVKVTQSSRYLVKRTGEKVFLECVQDMDHENMFWYRQDPGLGLRLIYFSYDVKMKEKGDIPEGYSVSREKKERFSLILESASTNQTSMYLCASSSQVATEAFFGQGTRLTVV.

The rearrangement uses TRBV28 and TRBJ2-7; D is unresolved. Per the germline V gene, CDR1 is MDHEN and CDR2 is SYDVKM. The CDR3 runs 12 residues. The germline V and J ends were trimmed by 6 bases and 6 bases, with 12 bases remaining between them. Here the CDR3 reads CASRLEGFEQYF. CDR3 in DNA: TGTGCCAGCAGACTGGAAGGGTTCGAGCAGTACTTC.

The chain employs TRBV19 and TRBJ1-1, with 8 positions matching TRBD1. Trimming at V came to 6 bases and at J to 2 bases, leaving 2 bases not matched to a gene. The CDR3 totals 13 residues. Germline CDR1 reads LNHDA; CDR2 reads SQIVND (reference sequence). The CDR3 nucleotides are TGTGCCAGTAGCGACAGGGGTAACACTGAAGCTTTCTTT. This translates into CASSDRGNTEAFF.

The chain is built from TRBV6-5 and TRBJ1-1, with 11 positions matching TRBD1. After removal of 6 bases from V and 6 bases from J, the junction contained 3 bases not matched to a gene. Germline loops: CDR1 MNHEY, CDR2 SVGAGI. This CDR3 contains 13 residues. CDR3 residues: CASSLGQGAEAFF. The CDR3, as DNA: TGTGCCAGCAGCCTGGGACAGGGGGCTGAAGCTTTCTTT.